Below, 18 T cell receptor beta chains from the same sample are listed, as sequenced in a study of blood T cell repertoires in COVID-19. Sequenced by immunoSEQ multiplex PCR; TCRdb stores in-frame clones only, minus some. The sample lists about 160,000 clones, over 85% seen once, with 3.5% to 5% in the top ten. Material: peripheral blood. All receptors come from a woman aged 45-59 years with acute or convalescent COVID-19.

The chain employs TRBV27 and TRBJ1-2; the D is unclear. With 7 bases removed from V and 3 bases from J, the gap between germline ends came to 12 bases. Germline CDR1 reads MNHEY; CDR2 reads SMNVEV (reference sequence). The CDR3 contains 13 residues. DNA of the CDR3: TGTGCCAGCAAGGGAGGGTTACACTATGGCTACACCTTC. This sequence encodes CASKGGLHYGYTF.

The gene calls are TRBV3-1 (or the pseudogene TRBV3-2) and TRBJ2-3; possibly TRBD1 for D (5 bases). Between the trimmed V and J ends, which lost 2 bases and 2 bases, there was a span of 17 bases. In germline, CDR1 is LGHDT, CDR2 YNNKEL (reference sequence). The CDR3 length is 17 residues. The DNA for the CDR3 is TGTGCCAGCAGCCAACTCTCAGGGTATTCGGACACAGATACGCAGTATTTT. Translated, it gives CASSQLSGYSDTDTQYF.

The chain joins TRBV5-4 to TRBJ1-2; D is unclear. The CDR3 has 12 amino acids. The germline CDR1 and CDR2 sequences are SGHNT and YYREEE (reference sequence). The V end lost 0 bases, the J end lost 7 bases, and 7 bases lay between the germline ends. The CDR3 DNA is TGTGCCAGCAGCTTGGTGGAGGTTGGCTACACCTTC. Its translation: CASSLVEVGYTF.

The chain joins TRBV5-6 to TRBJ1-2; 8 bases map to TRBD1. Germline V gene data show CDR1 as SGHDT and CDR2 as YYEEEE. The CDR3 is 15 residues long. The V segment lost 3 bases and the J segment 3 bases; nucleotides outside the gene matches: 7. CDR3 amino acids: CASSWWTGWDYGYTF. The CDR3 DNA sequence: TGTGCCAGCAGCTGGTGGACAGGGTGGGACTATGGCTACACCTTC.

CDR3 region: CASSGDGTEAFF. The CDR3 nucleotides are TGTGCCAGCTCAGGGGATGGGACTGAAGCTTTCTTT. J is TRBJ1-1 and V is TRBV7-9, with D tentatively TRBD1 (6 bases). The germline V gene encodes CDR1 SEHNR and CDR2 FQNEAQ (reference sequence). This CDR3 has 12 amino acids. The germline V and J ends were trimmed by 8 bases and 5 bases, with 12 bases remaining between them.

The rearrangement joins TRBV10-3 to TRBJ2-3; tentative D call: TRBD1 (5 bases). The CDR3 is 13 residues long. The V and J ends lost 10 bases and 2 bases respectively, with 13 bases between them. Per germline, CDR1 ENHRY and CDR2 SYGVKD. The CDR3 bases are TGTGCCACCAAGGCAGGGATCACAGATACGCAGTATTTT. This translates into CATKAGITDTQYF.

The CDR3: CASSPVTGAEEQYF. CDR3 nucleotides: TGTGCCAGCTCACCAGTGACAGGGGCGGAGGAGCAGTACTTC. The V call is TRBV18, the J call TRBJ2-7, with 8 positions matching TRBD1. Losses at the gene ends were 2 bases for V and 7 bases for J; bases not matched to a gene: 7. CDR3 length equals 14 residues. Germline assignment: CDR1 KGHSH and CDR2 LQKENI.

This rearrangement joins TRBV2 to TRBJ1-2; tentatively, D is TRBD1 (5 bases). Germline CDR1 reads SNHLY; CDR2 reads FYNNEI. CDR3 length: 13 residues. V shed 6 bases and J shed 1 base, with 9 bases lying between them. DNA for the CDR3: TGTGCCAGCAGCCGAGACAGTAACTATGGCTACACCTTC. Its translation: CASSRDSNYGYTF.

The chain carries TRBV24-1 and TRBJ2-1; 10 bases are shared with TRBD2. The CDR3 is made up of 18 amino acids. CDR1 and CDR2 from the germline V gene are KGHDR and SFDVKD. Unmatched junction bases numbered 15, after V lost 5 bases and J lost 6 bases. The CDR3 region is CATSATSGQRYPFNEQFF. The CDR3 DNA sequence: TGTGCCACCAGTGCGACTAGCGGGCAGCGGTACCCGTTCAATGAGCAGTTCTTC.

Concerning this clone: The same CDR3 is also encoded by other DNA sequences in this sample. The CDR3 DNA is TGTGCCAGTAGTGGGCAGGGCCCTGAAGCTTTCTTT. Its protein is CASSGQGPEAFF. The genes are TRBV19 and TRBJ1-1; perhaps TRBD1 as D (5 bases). V was cut by 5 bases and J by 6 bases, with 10 bases left in between. Germline lookup yields CDR1 LNHDA and CDR2 SQIVND (reference sequence). CDR3 length equals 12 residues.

The chain carries TRBV5-5 and TRBJ1-1, with D hard to call. V shed 1 base and J shed 8 bases, with 9 bases lying between them. Germline assignment: CDR1 SGHKS and CDR2 YYEKEE (reference sequence). There are 12 residues in the CDR3. The CDR3 DNA reads TGTGCCAGCAGCTTGCTAGGCGGGGAAGCTTTCTTT. This translates into CASSLLGGEAFF.

The rearrangement uses TRBV30 and TRBJ2-3; possibly TRBD2 for D (5 bases). Germline lookup yields CDR1 GTSNPN and CDR2 SVGIG (reference sequence). CDR3 length: 14 amino acids. V lost 0 bases and J 1 base, leaving 8 bases between the germline ends. CDR3 DNA: TGTGCCTGGAGTGTGGACTGGGGCACAGATACGCAGTATTTT. Translated, it gives CAWSVDWGTDTQYF. The variable domain in full, completed from reference TRBV30 and TRBJ2-3, reads SQTIHQWPATLVQPVGSPLSLECTVEGTSNPNLYWYRQAAGRGLQLLFYSVGIGQISSEVPQNLSASRPQDRQFILSSKKLLLSDSGFYLCAWSVDWGTDTQYFGPGTRLTVL.

The chain combines TRBV5-4 with TRBJ1-2, with 10 bases aligning to TRBD1. The CDR3 runs to 15 residues. Unmatched junction bases numbered 3, after V lost 0 bases and J lost 4 bases. Looked up from germline, CDR1 is SGHNT and CDR2 is YYREEE (reference sequence). The chain's CDR3 is CASSLAGTGAYGYTF. The CDR3 DNA reads as TGTGCCAGCAGCTTGGCCGGGACAGGGGCCTATGGCTACACCTTC. The whole variable domain, filled in from reference TRBV5-4 and TRBJ1-2, reads ETGVTQSPTHLIKTRGQQVTLRCSSQSGHNTVSWYQQALGQGPQFIFQYYREEENGRGNFPPRFSGLQFPNYSSELNVNALELDDSALYLCASSLAGTGAYGYTFGSGTRLTVV.

This rearrangement joins TRBV7-8 to TRBJ1-5; no definite D call. CDR1 is SGHVS and CDR2 is FQNEAQ in the germline V gene. Trimming shortened V by 1 base and J by 3 bases, and 10 bases separated the two germline ends. The CDR3 runs 15 residues. CDR3: CASSLEGRLNQPQHF. CDR3 coding DNA: TGTGCCAGCAGCTTAGAAGGCAGGCTCAATCAGCCCCAGCATTTT.

The genes are TRBV27 and TRBJ1-1, with TRBD1 matching 9 bases. The CDR3 covers 16 residues. Germline V gene lookup returns CDR1 MNHEY and CDR2 SMNVEV (reference sequence). Trimming at V came to 2 bases and at J to 0 bases, leaving 4 bases not matched to a gene. CDR3: CASSLTGQGMNTEAFF. The CDR3 DNA reads as TGTGCCAGCAGTTTAACCGGACAGGGGATGAACACTGAAGCTTTCTTT.

The rearrangement links TRBV5-1 to TRBJ2-3; D is undetermined. Germline CDR1 and CDR2: SGHRS and YFSETQ. The CDR3 is made up of 11 amino acids. V lost 4 bases and J 6 bases, leaving 6 bases between the germline ends. CDR3 region: CASSLGDTQYF. DNA of the CDR3: TGCGCCAGCAGCCTCGGGGATACGCAGTATTTT.

The rearrangement links TRBV3-1 (or the pseudogene TRBV3-2) to TRBJ1-1, with D perhaps TRBD1 (6 bases). Germline V gene sequence: CDR1 LGHDT, CDR2 YNNKEL (reference sequence). Trimming cost V 7 bases and J 4 bases, with 19 bases left between them. There are 15 residues in the CDR3. Here the CDR3 reads CASTHTGGGGTEAFF. For the CDR3, the DNA is TGTGCCAGCACCCACACTGGGGGCGGAGGCACTGAAGCTTTCTTT.

This clone was observed a single time. The V and J genes are TRBV3-1 (or the pseudogene TRBV3-2) and TRBJ1-6; TRBD1 agrees at 8 bases. This CDR3 region has 18 residues. Looked up from germline, CDR1 is LGHDT and CDR2 is YNNKEL (reference sequence). V was pared by 3 bases and J by 9 bases, with 16 bases of the junction left unmatched. DNA of the CDR3: TGTGCCAGCAGCCATGACAGGGGCCGCGATATATTATCTTCACCCCTCCACTTT. Translated: CASSHDRGRDILSSPLHF.